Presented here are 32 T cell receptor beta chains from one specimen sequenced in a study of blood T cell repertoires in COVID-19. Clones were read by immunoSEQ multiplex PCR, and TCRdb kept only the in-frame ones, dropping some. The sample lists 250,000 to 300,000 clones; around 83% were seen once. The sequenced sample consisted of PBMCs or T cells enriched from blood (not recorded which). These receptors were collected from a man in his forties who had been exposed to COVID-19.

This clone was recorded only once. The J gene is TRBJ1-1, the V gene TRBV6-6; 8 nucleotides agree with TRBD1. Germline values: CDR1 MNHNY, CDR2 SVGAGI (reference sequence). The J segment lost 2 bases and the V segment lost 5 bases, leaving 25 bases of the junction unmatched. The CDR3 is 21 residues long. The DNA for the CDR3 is TGTGCCAGCAGTCCATCGTGGTATATTATCAGGGGGCCTCCCCAAAACACTGAAGCTTTCTTT. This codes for CASSPSWYIIRGPPQNTEAFF.

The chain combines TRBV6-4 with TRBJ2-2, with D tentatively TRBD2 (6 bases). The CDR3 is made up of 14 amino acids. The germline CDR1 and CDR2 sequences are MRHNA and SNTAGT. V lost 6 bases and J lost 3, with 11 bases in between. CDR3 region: CASREGLYTGELFF. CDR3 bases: TGTGCCAGCAGGGAGGGACTTTACACCGGGGAGCTGTTTTTT.

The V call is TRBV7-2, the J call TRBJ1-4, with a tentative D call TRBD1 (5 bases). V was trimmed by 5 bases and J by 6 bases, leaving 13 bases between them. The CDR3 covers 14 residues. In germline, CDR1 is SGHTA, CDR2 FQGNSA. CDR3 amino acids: CASSPWRGDEKLFF. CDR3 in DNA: TGTGCCAGCAGCCCGTGGCGGGGGGATGAAAAACTGTTTTTT.

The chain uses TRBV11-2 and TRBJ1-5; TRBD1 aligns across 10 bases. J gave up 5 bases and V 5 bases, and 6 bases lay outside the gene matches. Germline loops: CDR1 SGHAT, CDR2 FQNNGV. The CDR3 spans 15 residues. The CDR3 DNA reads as TGTGCCAGCAGCATCGGACAGGGGGGGTATCAGCCCCAGCATTTT. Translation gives CASSIGQGGYQPQHF.

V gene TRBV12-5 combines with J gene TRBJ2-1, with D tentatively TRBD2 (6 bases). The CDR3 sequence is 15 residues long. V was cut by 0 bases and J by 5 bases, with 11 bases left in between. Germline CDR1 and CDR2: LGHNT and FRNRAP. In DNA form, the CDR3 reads TGTGCTAGTGGTTTGGTACGCGGGGTAGACAATGAGCAGTTCTTC. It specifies CASGLVRGVDNEQFF.

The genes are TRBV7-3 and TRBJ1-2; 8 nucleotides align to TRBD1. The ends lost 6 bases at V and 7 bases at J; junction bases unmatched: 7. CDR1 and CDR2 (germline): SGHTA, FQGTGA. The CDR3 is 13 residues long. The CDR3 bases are TGTGCCAGCAGTCTCGCAGGGGGCAGTGGCTACACCTTC. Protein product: CASSLAGGSGYTF. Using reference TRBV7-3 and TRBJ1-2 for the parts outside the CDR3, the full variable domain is GAGVSQTPSNKVTEKGKYVELRCDPISGHTALYWYRQSLGQGPEFLIYFQGTGAADDSGLPNDRFFAVRPEGSVSTLKIQRTERGDSAVYLCASSLAGGSGYTFGSGTRLTVV.

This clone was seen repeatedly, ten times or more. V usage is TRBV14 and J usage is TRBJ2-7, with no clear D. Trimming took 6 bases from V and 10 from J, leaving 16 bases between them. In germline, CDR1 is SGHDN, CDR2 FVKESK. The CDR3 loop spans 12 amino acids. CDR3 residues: CASSPGPAGQYF. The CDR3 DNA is TGTGCCAGCAGTCCAGGTCCTGCTGGTCAGTACTTC.

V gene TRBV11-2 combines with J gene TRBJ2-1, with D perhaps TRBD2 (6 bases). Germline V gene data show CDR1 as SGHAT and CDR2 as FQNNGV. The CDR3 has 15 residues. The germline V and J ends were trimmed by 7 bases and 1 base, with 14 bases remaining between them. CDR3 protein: CASTFGTFSYNEQFF. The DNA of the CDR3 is TGTGCCAGCACCTTCGGGACTTTTTCCTACAATGAGCAGTTCTTC. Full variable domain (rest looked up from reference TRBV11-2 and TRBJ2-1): EAGVAQSPRYKIIEKRQSVAFWCNPISGHATLYWYQQILGQGPKLLIQFQNNGVVDDSQLPKDRFSAERLKGVDSTLKIQPAKLEDSAVYLCASTFGTFSYNEQFFGPGTRLTVL.

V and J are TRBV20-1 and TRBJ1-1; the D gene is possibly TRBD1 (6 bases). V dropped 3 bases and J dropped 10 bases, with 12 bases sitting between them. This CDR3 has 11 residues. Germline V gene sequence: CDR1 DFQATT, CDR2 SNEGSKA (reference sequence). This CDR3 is CSASIQGAAFF. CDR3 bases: TGCAGTGCTAGTATACAGGGTGCAGCTTTCTTT.

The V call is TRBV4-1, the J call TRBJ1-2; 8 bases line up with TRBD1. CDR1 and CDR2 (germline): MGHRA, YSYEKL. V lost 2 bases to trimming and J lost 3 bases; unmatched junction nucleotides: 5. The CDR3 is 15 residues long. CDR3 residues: CASSQMAGGDYGYTF. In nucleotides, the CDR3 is TGCGCCAGCAGCCAAATGGCAGGGGGCGACTATGGCTACACCTTC.

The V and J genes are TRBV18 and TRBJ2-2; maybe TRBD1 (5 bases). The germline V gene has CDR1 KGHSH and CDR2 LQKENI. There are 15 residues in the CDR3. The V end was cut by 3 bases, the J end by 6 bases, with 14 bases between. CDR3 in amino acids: CASSPQGALAGELFF. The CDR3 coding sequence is TGTGCCAGCTCACCGCAGGGTGCCCTAGCCGGGGAGCTGTTTTTT. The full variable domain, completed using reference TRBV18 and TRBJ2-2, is NAGVMQNPRHLVRRRGQEARLRCSPMKGHSHVYWYRQLPEEGLKFMVYLQKENIIDESGMPKERFSAEFPKEGPSILRIQQVVRGDSAAYFCASSPQGALAGELFFGEGSRLTVL.

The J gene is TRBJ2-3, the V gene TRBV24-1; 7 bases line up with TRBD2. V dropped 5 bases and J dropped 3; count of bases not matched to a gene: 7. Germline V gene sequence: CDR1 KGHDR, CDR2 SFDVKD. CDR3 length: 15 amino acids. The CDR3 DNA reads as TGTGCCACCAGTGCGGGGGGAGCAGGGACAGATACGCAGTATTTT. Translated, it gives CATSAGGAGTDTQYF.

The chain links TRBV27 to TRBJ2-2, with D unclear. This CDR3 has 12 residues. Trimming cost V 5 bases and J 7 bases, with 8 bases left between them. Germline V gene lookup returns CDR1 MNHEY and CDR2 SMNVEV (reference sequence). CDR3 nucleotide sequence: TGTGCCAGCAGTATAAGCCGCGGGGAGCTGTTTTTT. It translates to CASSISRGELFF.

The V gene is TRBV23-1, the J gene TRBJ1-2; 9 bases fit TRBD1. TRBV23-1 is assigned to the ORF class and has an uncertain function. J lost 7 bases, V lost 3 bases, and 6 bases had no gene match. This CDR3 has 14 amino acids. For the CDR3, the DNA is TGCGCCAGCAGTCAGCCCACAGGGGGCTGTGGCTACACCTTC. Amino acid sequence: CASSQPTGGCGYTF.

The CDR3 sequence: CASSPLWDSFSYEQYF. In DNA, the CDR3 is TGTGCCAGCAGTCCCTTATGGGACAGCTTCTCCTACGAGCAGTACTTC. The chain recombines TRBV27 with TRBJ2-7; TRBD1 matches 7 bases. Germline V CDR1 and CDR2: MNHEY, SMNVEV (reference sequence). The CDR3 spans 16 residues. V trimming: 5 bases; J trimming: 0 bases; junction bases outside the gene matches: 10.

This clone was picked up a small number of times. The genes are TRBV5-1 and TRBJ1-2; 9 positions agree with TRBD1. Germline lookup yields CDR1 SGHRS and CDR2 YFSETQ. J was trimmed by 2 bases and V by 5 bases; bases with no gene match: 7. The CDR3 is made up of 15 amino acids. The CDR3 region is CASSLTGGANYGYTF. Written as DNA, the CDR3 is TGCGCCAGCAGTTTAACAGGGGGCGCGAACTATGGCTACACCTTC.

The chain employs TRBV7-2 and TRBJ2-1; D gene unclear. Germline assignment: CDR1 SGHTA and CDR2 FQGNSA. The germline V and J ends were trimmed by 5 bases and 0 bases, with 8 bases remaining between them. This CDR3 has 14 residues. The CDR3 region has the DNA TGTGCCAGCAGCCAGAGGAGCTCCTACAATGAGCAGTTCTTC. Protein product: CASSQRSSYNEQFF.

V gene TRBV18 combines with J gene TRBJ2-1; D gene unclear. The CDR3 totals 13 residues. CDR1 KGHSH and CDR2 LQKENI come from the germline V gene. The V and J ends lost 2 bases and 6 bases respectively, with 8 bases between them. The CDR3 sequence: CASSPVGSNEQFF. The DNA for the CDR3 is TGTGCCAGCTCACCAGTCGGTTCCAATGAGCAGTTCTTC. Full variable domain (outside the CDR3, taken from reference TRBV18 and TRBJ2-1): NAGVMQNPRHLVRRRGQEARLRCSPMKGHSHVYWYRQLPEEGLKFMVYLQKENIIDESGMPKERFSAEFPKEGPSILRIQQVVRGDSAAYFCASSPVGSNEQFFGPGTRLTVL.

In nucleotides, the CDR3 is TGCGCCAGCAGCTTAGCGGGAGGGATCCAAGAGACCCAGTACTTC. It is translated as CASSLAGGIQETQYF. The chain is built from TRBV5-1 and TRBJ2-5; 10 bases are shared with TRBD2. Germline V gene sequence: CDR1 SGHRS, CDR2 YFSETQ. V was pared by 2 bases and J by 1 base, with 2 bases of the junction left unmatched. The CDR3 sequence is 15 residues long.

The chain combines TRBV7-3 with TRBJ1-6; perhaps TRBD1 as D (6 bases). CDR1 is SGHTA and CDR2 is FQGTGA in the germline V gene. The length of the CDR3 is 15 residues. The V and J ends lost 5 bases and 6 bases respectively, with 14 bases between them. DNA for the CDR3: TGTGCCAGCAGCCCCCGGACAGACCGTAATTCACCCCTCCACTTT. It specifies CASSPRTDRNSPLHF.

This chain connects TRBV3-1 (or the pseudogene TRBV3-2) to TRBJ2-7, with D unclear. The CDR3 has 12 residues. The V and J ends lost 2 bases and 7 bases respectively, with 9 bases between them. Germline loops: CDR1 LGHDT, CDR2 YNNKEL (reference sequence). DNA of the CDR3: TGTGCCAGCAGCCAATCAGGCTATGAGCAGTACTTC. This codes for CASSQSGYEQYF.

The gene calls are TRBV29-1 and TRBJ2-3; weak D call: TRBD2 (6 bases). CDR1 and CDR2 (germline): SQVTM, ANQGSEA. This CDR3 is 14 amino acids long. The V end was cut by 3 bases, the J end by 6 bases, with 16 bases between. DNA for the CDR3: TGCAGCGTTGATGGGCTAGCGCCGGCCGATACGCAGTATTTT. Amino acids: CSVDGLAPADTQYF.

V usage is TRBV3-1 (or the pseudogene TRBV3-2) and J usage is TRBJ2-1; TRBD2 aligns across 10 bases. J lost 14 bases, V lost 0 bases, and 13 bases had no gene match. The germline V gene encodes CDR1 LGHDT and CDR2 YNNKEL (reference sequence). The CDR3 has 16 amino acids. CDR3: CASSQDQAGGPLSEFF. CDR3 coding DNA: TGTGCCAGCAGCCAAGATCAAGCGGGAGGGCCCCTCTCCGAGTTCTTC.

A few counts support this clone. This chain's CDR3 is CSVDDAAGYTF. CDR3 in DNA: TGCAGCGTTGATGATGCGGCGGGCTACACCTTC. The J gene is TRBJ1-2, the V gene TRBV29-1; D gene uncertain. V was trimmed by 3 bases and J by 8 bases, leaving 10 bases between them. The CDR3 length is 11 residues. Germline V gives CDR1 SQVTM, CDR2 ANQGSEA.

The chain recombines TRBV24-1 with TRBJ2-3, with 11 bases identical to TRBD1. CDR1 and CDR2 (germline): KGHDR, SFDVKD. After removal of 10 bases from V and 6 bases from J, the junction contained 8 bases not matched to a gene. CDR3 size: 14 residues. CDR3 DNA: TGTGCCACAGGGGAGGACAGGGGGCAGGATACGCAGTATTTT. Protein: CATGEDRGQDTQYF.

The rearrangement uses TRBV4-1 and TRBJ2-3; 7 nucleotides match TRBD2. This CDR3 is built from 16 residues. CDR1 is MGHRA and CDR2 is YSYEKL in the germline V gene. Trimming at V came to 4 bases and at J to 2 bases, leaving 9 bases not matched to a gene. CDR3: CASSPAGTTYTDTQYF. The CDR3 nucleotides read TGCGCCAGCAGCCCAGCCGGGACTACCTACACAGATACGCAGTATTTT.

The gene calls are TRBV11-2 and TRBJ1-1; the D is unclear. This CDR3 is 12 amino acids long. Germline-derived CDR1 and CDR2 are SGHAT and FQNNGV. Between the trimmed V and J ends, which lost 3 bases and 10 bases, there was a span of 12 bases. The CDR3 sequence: CASSFREPGAFF. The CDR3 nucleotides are TGTGCCAGCAGCTTTAGGGAGCCAGGAGCTTTCTTT.

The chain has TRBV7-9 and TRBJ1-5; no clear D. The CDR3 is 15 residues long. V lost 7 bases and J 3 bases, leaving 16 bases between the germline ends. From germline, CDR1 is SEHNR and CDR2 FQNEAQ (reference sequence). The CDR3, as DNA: TGTGCCAGCACTGGAGGTGTAGGGAACAATCAGCCCCAGCATTTT. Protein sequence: CASTGGVGNNQPQHF.

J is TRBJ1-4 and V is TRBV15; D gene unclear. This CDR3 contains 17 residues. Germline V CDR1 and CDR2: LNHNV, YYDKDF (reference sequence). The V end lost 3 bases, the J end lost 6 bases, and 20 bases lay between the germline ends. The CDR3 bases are TGTGCCACCAGCAGGATCCCTGGCGGGGAAGAGTATGAAAAACTGTTTTTT. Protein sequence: CATSRIPGGEEYEKLFF.

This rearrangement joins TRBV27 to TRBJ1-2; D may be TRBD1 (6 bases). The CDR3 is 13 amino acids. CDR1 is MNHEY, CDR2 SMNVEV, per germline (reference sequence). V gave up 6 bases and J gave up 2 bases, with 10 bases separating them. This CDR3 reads CASSPTGNYGYTF. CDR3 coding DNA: TGTGCCAGCAGCCCAACAGGGAACTATGGCTACACCTTC.

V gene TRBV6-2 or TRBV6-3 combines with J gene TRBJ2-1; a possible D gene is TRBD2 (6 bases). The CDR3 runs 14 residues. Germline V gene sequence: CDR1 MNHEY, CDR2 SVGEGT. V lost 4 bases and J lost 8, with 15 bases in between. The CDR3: CASSSTRGIYEQFF. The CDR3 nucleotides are TGTGCCAGCAGTTCCACTCGGGGGATATATGAGCAGTTCTTC.

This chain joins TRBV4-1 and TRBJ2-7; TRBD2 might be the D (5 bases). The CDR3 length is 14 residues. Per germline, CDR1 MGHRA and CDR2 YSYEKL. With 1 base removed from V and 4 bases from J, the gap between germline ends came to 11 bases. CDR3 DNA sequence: TGCGCCAGCAGCCAAGGAGGGAACCTTTACGAGCAGTACTTC. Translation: CASSQGGNLYEQYF.